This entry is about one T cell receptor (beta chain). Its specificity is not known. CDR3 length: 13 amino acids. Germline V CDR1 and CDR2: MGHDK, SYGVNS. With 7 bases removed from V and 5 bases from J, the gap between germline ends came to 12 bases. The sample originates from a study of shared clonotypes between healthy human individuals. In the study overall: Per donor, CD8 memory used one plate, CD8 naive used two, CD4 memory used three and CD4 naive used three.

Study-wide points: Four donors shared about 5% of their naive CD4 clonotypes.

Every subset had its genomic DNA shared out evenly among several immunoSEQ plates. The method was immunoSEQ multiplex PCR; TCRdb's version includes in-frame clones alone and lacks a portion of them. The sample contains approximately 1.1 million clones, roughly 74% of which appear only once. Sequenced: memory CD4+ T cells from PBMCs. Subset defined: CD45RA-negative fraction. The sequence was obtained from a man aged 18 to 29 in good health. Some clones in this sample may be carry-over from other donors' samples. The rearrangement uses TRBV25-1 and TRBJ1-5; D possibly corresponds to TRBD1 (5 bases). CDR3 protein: CASTSGNHQPQHF. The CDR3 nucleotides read TGTGCCAGCACTTCAGGGAACCATCAGCCCCAGCATTTT.